This TCR beta chain originates from a study of cytomegalovirus exposure and HLA in healthy donors (dated by TCRdb to about 2017). Study-level background: According to an earlier analysis of 450 to 650 of the donors, some 180 million T cells yielded 120 million or so unique TCR beta sequences and 250 to 350 Gb of sequence data. HLA typing covered class I and class II loci at four-digit resolution. About 300 gigabases of sequencing data and 80 million or so unique TCR sequences were included in an early release covering about 620 HLA-typed donors. A later analysis re-analyzed previously published TCR beta repertoires from approximately 670 donors and added high-resolution HLA genotyping to study TCR occurrence patterns. The study used immunosequencing to profile the T cell repertoires of more than 650 subjects and linked those repertoires to cytomegalovirus serostatus. In a later genetic analysis, genome-wide SNP genotypes for 398 of the 666 donors were used, and that subset was treated as a discovery cohort. Along with the approximately 670-subject first cohort, a separate validation cohort of around 120 different subjects was used. Among around 400 genotyped donors of the cohort, an average of roughly 230,000 unique TCR beta nucleotide sequences was sequenced per donor, of which roughly 17% were non-productive. Roughly 5 DR-DQ haplotypes were treated as single units for association and clustering because of strong linkage in the cohort. The study aimed to test whether cataloging public T cell receptors could reveal signatures of past pathogen exposure. All discovery cohort repertoires had been generated using a single sequencing platform. Alongside the repertoire data, information on donor age, sex, ethnicity and CMV serostatus was compiled. The study combined high-throughput TCR immunosequencing, statistical association of individual TCRs with disease status, and machine learning to predict cytomegalovirus infection status. Of the roughly 410 genotyped donors, less than 90% were placed in the genetic ancestry cluster associated with self-reported Caucasian donors. An earlier analysis of nearly 600 of the donors applied high-throughput TCR beta sequencing to assess whether each TCR beta V gene segment acted as functional or pseudogenic. The later analysis used no new phenotypic data to find candidate immune exposures, relying instead on TCR beta sequences and their occurrence across donors. Typing coverage differed by locus: A, B, C, DRB1 and DQB1 were typed in roughly 629-630 donors, DQA1 in 522, DPA1 in 600 to 610, and DPB1 in around 490. General study outcomes and caveats: A later analysis associated 16,951 TCR beta sequences with specific HLA alleles at a false discovery rate of 0.05. In a later analysis, several top co-occurrence clusters were reported to appear linked to parvovirus B19, influenza, CMV and Epstein-Barr virus. In vitro tests confirmed that a few of the cytomegalovirus-associated TCR beta chains recognize cytomegalovirus antigens. The earlier analysis of 587 of the donors excluded about 16 rarely observed V segments, including chromosome 9 orphons, because counts were too low. While some public TCRs were present in many individuals, most TCR sequences turned up only very rarely across donors. The sequencing pipeline was judged likely to have produced a cluster of highly shared sequence variants as a technical artifact. CMV serostatus was the only immune exposure information available for the cohort. Cytomegalovirus status was reported to be diagnosed by the classifier with high specificity and sensitivity in both the original and validation cohorts. HLA typing was unavailable for some donors at each locus, so association tests used only the typed subset. A further reported finding was that TCR beta sequences accurately predicted the HLA-A and HLA-B alleles for most subjects in the first cohort. Sequencing depth was assumed to be roughly uniform across donors in the presence/absence analyses, though that assumption may not hold. In a later genetic analysis, fewer N-insertions in productive TCRs were reported among donors in an Asian-associated ancestry cluster than the roughly 640-donor mean. Linkage disequilibrium might explain the correlated functional status among segregating V segments, but an unknown experimental factor could not be excluded. Strong co-occurrence of HLA alleles, especially DR and DQ, made assigning TCR associations to individual alleles difficult. Some IMGT-functional V segments, including TRBV6-2 and TRBV6-3, could not be told apart with the 87-base-pair reads, so those segments were excluded. A later analysis found that HLA-associated TCR beta chains were more clonally expanded and had lower generation probabilities than equally common non-associated chains. This cohort had only TCR beta chains sequenced, and the lack of alpha or paired-chain data limited which features could be detected. A later analysis found that TCR association rates varied across HLA loci, with DRB1 alleles showing the most associated TCRs and HLA-C alleles the fewest. In a later genetic analysis, a missense DCLRE1C variant was associated with V-gene and J-gene trimming of TCR beta chains, and the association was replicated in an independent cohort. In an earlier analysis of fewer than 700 of the donors, most TCR beta V segments appeared in productive rearrangements about 87% or about 30% of the time, broadly matching IMGT annotations. In the study, approximately 160 TCR beta chains were listed as associated with cytomegalovirus. The authors suggested that the approach could potentially be generalized to other disease states and immunological phenotypes. According to a later analysis, most CMV-associated TCR beta chains appeared to be HLA-restricted, and the HLA associations seemed to be driven largely by CMV exposure.

The library was built by means of the immunoSEQ multiplex PCR assay. For the multiplex PCR, a mixture combining 60 forward primers for TCR Vbeta segments and 13 reverse primers for TCR Jbeta segments was used. The CDR3 region of rearranged TCR beta genes was amplified from genomic DNA by a multiplex PCR assay. The Illumina HiSeq System was used to sequence the amplified TCR beta libraries as 87-base-pair reads. Concerning the study's data processing: A later analysis counted about 80 million unique TCR beta chains across the 500 to 850 repertoires, and about 10 million of these chains were shared by at least two donors. To remove PCR and sequencing errors, raw reads were error-corrected and collapsed into unique sequences using a nearest-neighbor algorithm that merged closely related sequences. CDR3 sequences were aligned to IMGT reference sequences to assign V, D and J gene segments. For a sequence to be retained, at least a six-nucleotide match to both a V gene segment and a J gene segment was required. A rearrangement counted as productive if the CDR3 had no stop codons and remained in frame with V and J, and every other rearrangement counted as non-productive. CDR3 was defined according to IMGT convention as the region running from the second conserved V-encoded cysteine to the conserved J-encoded phenylalanine. Sequences without an unambiguous match to a single V gene segment were excluded from the earlier analysis of almost 600 of the donors. In an earlier analysis of several hundred of the donors, V segments were called functional above 56.7% productive rearrangements and were called segregating when the between-donor standard deviation exceeded 5%. A statistical classification framework was built to diagnose cytomegalovirus status from the catalog of TCR beta chain sequences. In a later analysis, TCR nucleotide sequences were compared against IMGT/GENE-DB human TR gene sequences so that V and J genes could be assigned. The TCRdist pipeline was used in a later analysis to assign CDR3 sequences and most-parsimonious VDJ recombination scenarios. In a later analysis, every TCR beta chain was defined by the combination of its CDR3 amino acid sequence and its V-gene family, and reads without a unique V-gene family were dropped. In a later analysis, 450 to 600 highly shared, low-generation-probability nucleotide sequences were removed to address suspected cross-contamination and a sequencing artifact. In a later analysis, a clonal expansion index was calculated for each public chain from normalized within-repertoire ranks of inferred template counts. In a later analysis, generation probabilities were computed using a VDJ recombination model fitted to out-of-frame rearrangements, and the results were checked against IGoR. In a later analysis, hypergeometric tests were used to score TCR-TCR, TCR-HLA and TCR-CMV co-occurrence, with a repertoire-size bias correction applied to TCR pairs. A later analysis estimated false discovery rates by permuting HLA or CMV assignments 20 times. In a later analysis, co-occurring TCRs were grouped using DBSCAN, with TCRdist sequence similarity added in when clustering inside HLA-allele-positive subsets. For co-occurrence clustering, repertoires with fewer than 30,000 or more than 120,000 public chains were excluded, along with about five repertoires with anomalous nucleotide sharing. TCRdb retrieved this table from immuneACCESS and kept in-frame rearrangements only. Not all clones are present; in checked studies, unresolved V genes account for under half, and no reason is known for the remainder. The D gene and trimming were derived from the DNA, and the V and J assignments and clone size from that table. A total of approximately 160,000 clones appear in this sample, approximately 84% of them only once. The top ten constitute 4.5% to 5.5% of the sample.

The cohort comprised around 700 healthy bone marrow donors. At the time of sampling, every cohort member was nominally healthy, though immune exposures that went unrecorded were likely present. The donor tested CMV seronegative, placing the donor among the 350 or so seronegative members of the cohort. Each donor provided a peripheral blood sample, and peripheral blood mononuclear cells were used for TCR beta sequencing. The Qiagen DNeasy Blood Extraction Kit was used to extract genomic DNA from the blood cell samples. From its cysteine to its phenylalanine, the CDR3 spans 13 amino acids. This entry keeps only the CDR3 DNA: 39 bases, framed from base 1. CDR1 is given as MNHNS and CDR2 as SASEGT, both from the germline V gene. V was cut back by 6 bases and J by 1 base, leaving a gap of 10 bases between them. On this clone itself: Its antigen remains undetermined. No much larger clonotype is one base removed from it; base qualities were not supplied.

This sequence uses TRBV6-1 and TRBJ2-7, with a weak D call of TRBD1 (5 bases match). The source of this sequence is a man younger than 35 in good health and CMV-seronegative. Sequences were obtained from PBMCs. The DNA is as follows: TGTGCCAGCAGCACGACAGCGTCCTACGAGCAGTACTTC. The resulting protein is CASSTTASYEQYF.